Listed below are T cell receptor beta chains from one sample, sequenced in a study of shared clonotypes between healthy human individuals. Data came from immunoSEQ multiplex PCR; TCRdb stores just in-frame clones and leaves some out. The top ten clones hold over 1.5% of a sample with approximately 2,200,000 clones, 85% to 95% of them seen once. The sequencing input was naive CD8+ T cells from PBMCs. The receptors were sampled from a man in his late teens or twenties in good health. Some clones in this sample may be carry-over from other donors' samples. CDR3s leave out the opening cysteine and the closing phenylalanine or tryptophan.

>TRBJ1-3|TRBV18
ASPYSPHSGNTIY
>TRBJ1-4|TRBV7-9
ASSPPLGGKLF
>TRBJ2-2|TRBV9
ASSPRQGTAGELF
>TRBJ1-1|TRBV6-6
ASSYLGTGGKAF
>TRBJ2-7|TRBV6-1
ASSGGSSYEQY
>TRBJ2-1|TRBV2
ASSEALTSFHEQF
>TRBJ2-7|TRBV4-1
ASSQRTSGSYEQY
>TRBJ2-3|TRBV6-5
ASRADFPTDTQY
>TRBJ2-7|TRBV28
ASSTIRGRVIGLYEQY
>TRBJ1-2|TRBV28
ASSRTGGYGYT
>TRBJ1-5|TRBV27
ATRTGNQPQH
>TRBJ2-3|TRBV29-1
SANRQGALTDTQY
>TRBJ2-7|TRBV2
ASVAGSSYEQY
>TRBJ2-7|TRBV6-6
ASSYSIGYEQY
>TRBJ2-3|TRBV5-6
ASSGGTDTQY
>TRBJ2-1|TRBV29-1
SAYPGFHNEQF
>TRBJ2-7|TRBV9
ASSVEQGGYEQY
>TRBJ2-1|TRBV25-1
ASSELFEQF
>TRBJ2-1|TRBV27
ASRSGTSGPTNEQF
>TRBJ2-7|TRBV4-1
ASSHPGNSWWEQY
>TRBJ2-1|TRBV11-2
ASSSRPYLDGRGYNEQF
>TRBJ2-1|TRBV7-8
ASSPRRGKGLAGSNEQF
>TRBJ2-1|TRBV19
ATSGPYSYNEQF
>TRBJ2-7|TRBV28
ASSFERPYEQY
>TRBJ2-5|TRBV11-2
ASSLGEAQY